This T cell receptor beta chain originates from a study of blood T cell repertoires in COVID-19. Study in general: There were acute and convalescent COVID-19 samples, and they came from the United States, Italy and Spain.

The CDR3 loop spans 16 amino acids. V lost 0 bases and J lost 5, with 12 bases in between. Germline V CDR1 and CDR2: KGHDR, SFDVKD. Clones were read by immunoSEQ multiplex PCR, and TCRdb kept only the in-frame ones, dropping some. The sample records approximately 250,000 clones, around 84% being singletons. Sequencing was carried out using peripheral blood. This clonotype was sampled from a man aged 35 to 55 with acute or convalescent COVID-19. The V gene is TRBV24-1, the J gene TRBJ2-2; D is unresolved. The CDR3 bases are TGTGCCACCAGTGATTTGGTACGCCCCGGGACCGGGGAGCTGTTTTTT. Its protein product is CATSDLVRPGTGELFF.